In this sample, the clone carrying this T cell receptor beta chain turned up a few times. The antigen is unknown. The CDR3 does not close with the conserved phenylalanine or tryptophan, likely indicating a read error. The germline gives CDR1 MNHEY, CDR2 SVGEGT. After removal of 6 bases from V and 2 bases from J, the junction contained 6 bases not matched to a gene. The CDR3 sequence is 17 residues long. Nobody among the patients had been given any treatment before thyroid surgery. This sample was taken from a study of metastatic and nonmetastatic thyroid tumors. Study details: Patients with malignant and benign thyroid disease provided blood and tumor or nodule tissue, whose repertoires were compared. Regarding the study as a whole: Reports indicated that malignant thyroid tumors showed significantly higher TCR beta diversity than benign nodules did, in blood and tumor.

In the authors' workflow: CDR3 was compared across clinicopathological groups, and the resulting differences were used to build a distant-metastasis classifier for papillary thyroid cancer. TCRdb re-called clones via MiXCR from the PCR reads. These V and J calls originate from TCRdb's pipeline instead of the authors' own analysis. The table records almost 25,000 clones, around an eighth of them present only once. This TCR was recovered from a female donor with papillary thyroid cancer or a benign thyroid nodule (not recorded which). Some clones in this sample may be carry-over from other donors' samples. This rearrangement joins TRBV6-2 or TRBV6-3 to TRBJ2-2; 13 nucleotides line up with TRBD2. Material for sequencing was blood. The CDR3 sequence: CASSLTSGRANTGELFL. The CDR3 bases are TGTGCCAGCAGCTTAACTAGCGGGAGGGCCAACACCGGGGAGCTGTTTCTT.